What follows is one T cell receptor (beta chain) and its context. Its antigen is still unknown. The entry originates in a study of blood T cells in healthy people across ages. Study findings and constraints: Unsorted PBMCs blocked a conclusive comparison of naive and antigen-experienced cells. Naive CD4+ cells and diversity were both higher in long-lived donors than in aged donors.

For the second PCR, which ran for about 6 to 12 cycles, a sample-barcoded 5' primer and a J-beta primer mix were used. Tags on each cDNA molecule came from a template-switch adaptor with 12 random nucleotides. TCRdb called the 5' RACE reads again in MiXCR, with one record for every CDR3 protein. The table records roughly 800,000 distinct CDR3 sequences, about 48% of them present only once. Trimming removed 4 bases from V and 1 base from J; junction bases left unmatched: 10. This CDR3 spans 16 amino acids. CDR1 and CDR2 from the germline V gene are ENHRY and SYGVKD. Sequencing was carried out using blood. The J gene is TRBJ2-7, the V gene TRBV10-3; TRBD1 aligns across 7 bases. The sequence derives from a man older than 75 in good health. CDR3 nucleotide sequence: TGTGCCATCAGTGCCACGTTCCAGGGGGAGTCCTACGAGCAGTACTTC. Protein: CAISATFQGESYEQYF.